Below are 25 T cell receptor beta chains sequenced from a single sample in a study of post-analysis software for immune sequencing data. Each TCR beta cDNA library carried unique molecular identifiers. A single record per CDR3 protein comes from TCRdb applying MiXCR to the PCR reads. The sample records 820,000 or so distinct CDR3 sequences, roughly half being singletons. Whole-study findings and limits: In patients, about 5 TRBV segments were more frequent than in controls, with TRBV5-6, TRBV5-1 and TRBV20-1 among them.

Their specific antigens are unknown. Sequencing input: blood. Every receptor here comes from a girl aged 5 to 17 with multiple sclerosis.

This chain joins TRBV7-8 and TRBJ2-2; a weak D match, TRBD1 (5 bases). This CDR3 has 15 amino acids. Germline loops: CDR1 SGHVS, CDR2 FQNEAQ. Trimming pared 5 bases from V and 5 bases from J, leaving 15 bases between. CDR3 region: CASSRRGALTGELFF. CDR3 coding DNA: TGTGCCAGCAGCCGACGTGGGGCACTAACCGGGGAGCTGTTTTTT.

This clonotype turned up a few times. The chain has TRBV20-1 and TRBJ2-1; D might be TRBD1 (5 bases). V lost 6 bases to trimming and J lost 13 bases, with 16 bases between them. This CDR3 region has 11 residues. The germline CDR1 and CDR2 sequences are DFQATT and SNEGSKA (reference sequence). Written as DNA, the CDR3 is TGCAGTGCGAGACAGACGGGTAGTCAGTTCTTC. Translation: CSARQTGSQFF.

The chain uses TRBV20-1 and TRBJ1-5; D unclear. The CDR3 runs 14 residues. CDR1 and CDR2 (germline): DFQATT, SNEGSKA (reference sequence). The germline V and J ends were trimmed by 1 base and 3 bases, with 10 bases remaining between them. For the CDR3, the DNA is TGCAGTGCTAGAGGCCGGGCAATCAATCAGCCCCAGCATTTT. This encodes CSARGRAINQPQHF.

J is TRBJ1-4 and V is TRBV7-9; D might be TRBD1 (6 bases). Germline CDR1 reads SEHNR; CDR2 reads FQNEAQ (reference sequence). The CDR3 length is 15 residues. V lost 7 bases and J lost 5, with 17 bases in between. CDR3: CASNREGDGNEKLFF. For the CDR3, the DNA is TGTGCCAGCAACAGAGAGGGGGACGGGAATGAAAAACTGTTTTTT.

In its sample, this clonotype was seen a few times. The chain uses TRBV7-2 and TRBJ2-3, with D perhaps matching TRBD2 (5 bases). The CDR3 sequence is 14 residues long. V was cut by 3 bases and J by 2 bases, with 9 bases left in between. Germline V CDR1 and CDR2: SGHTA, FQGNSA. The CDR3 is CASSLDFFTDTQYF. CDR3 nucleotides: TGTGCCAGCAGCTTGGACTTCTTCACAGATACGCAGTATTTT. The full variable domain, its missing parts supplied by reference TRBV7-2 and TRBJ2-3, is GAGVSQSPSNKVTEKGKDVELRCDPISGHTALYWYRQSLGQGLEFLIYFQGNSAPDKSGLPSDRFSAERTGGSVSTLTIQRTQQEDSAVYLCASSLDFFTDTQYFGPGTRLTVL.

This clonotype was detected many times. V gene TRBV6-4 combines with J gene TRBJ2-1; TRBD2 agrees at 9 bases. The CDR3 runs 16 residues. Germline CDR1 reads MRHNA; CDR2 reads SNTAGT. V was clipped by 0 bases and J by 6 bases; unmatched bases: 6. The CDR3 DNA reads TGTGCCAGCAGTGACTCTGGAGCGGGAGGTTTCAATGAGCAGTTCTTC. It specifies CASSDSGAGGFNEQFF.

Only one count was recorded for this clonotype. The chain joins TRBV4-1 to TRBJ2-3; D gene unclear. The CDR3 covers 15 residues. CDR1 and CDR2 (germline): MGHRA, YSYEKL. Deletions cut 2 bases from V and 0 bases from J, with 9 bases between. The CDR3 DNA is TGCGCCAGCAGCCAATATCGGCAGAGCACAGATACGCAGTATTTT. Amino acids: CASSQYRQSTDTQYF.

V is TRBV20-1 and J is TRBJ2-3; no clear D. This CDR3 is 15 amino acids long. The germline V and J ends were trimmed by 2 bases and 4 bases, with 16 bases remaining between them. The germline gives CDR1 DFQATT, CDR2 SNEGSKA (reference sequence). The CDR3 DNA sequence: TGCAGTGCTAGATCAGGCCATAAGGGCCCAGATACGCAGTATTTT. Protein product: CSARSGHKGPDTQYF.

The chain carries TRBV25-1 and TRBJ1-5, with a possible D match to TRBD1 (5 bases). From germline, CDR1 is MGHDK and CDR2 SYGVNS. The CDR3 consists of 17 residues. Trimming shortened V by 1 base and J by 0 bases, and 13 bases separated the two germline ends. The DNA of the CDR3 is TGTGCCAGCAGTGAATCTGCAGGGATTTATAGCAATCAGCCCCAGCATTTT. This encodes CASSESAGIYSNQPQHF. Full variable domain (remainder filled in from reference TRBV25-1 and TRBJ1-5): EADIYQTPRYLVIGTGKKITLECSQTMGHDKMYWYQQDPGMELHLIHYSYGVNSTEKGDLSSESTVSRIRTEHFPLTLESARPSHTSQYLCASSESAGIYSNQPQHFGDGTRLSIL.

The rearrangement uses TRBV7-3 and TRBJ2-1; 7 positions agree with TRBD2. Germline lookup yields CDR1 SGHTA and CDR2 FQGTGA. The CDR3 is 18 amino acids. J was trimmed by 0 bases and V by 5 bases; bases with no gene match: 13. This CDR3 is CASSTMEGWEGSYNEQFF. The CDR3 nucleotides are TGTGCCAGCAGCACCATGGAAGGGTGGGAGGGCTCCTACAATGAGCAGTTCTTC.

This chain joins TRBV11-3 and TRBJ2-1; 7 bases agree with TRBD1. From germline, CDR1 is SGHNT and CDR2 YENEEA. The CDR3 consists of 14 residues. With V trimmed by 7 bases and J by 6 bases, 9 bases remained unmatched. The CDR3 DNA reads TGTGCCAGCACCCGGACAGGTGGTGGCAATGAGCAGTTCTTC. It yields the protein CASTRTGGGNEQFF.

This clonotype appeared a few times. The chain combines TRBV20-1 with TRBJ2-1; possibly TRBD2 for D (6 bases). The CDR3 covers 14 residues. Trimming took 3 bases from V and 7 from J, leaving 16 bases between them. In germline, CDR1 is DFQATT, CDR2 SNEGSKA (reference sequence). CDR3 protein: CSASSLSGSNEQFF. The CDR3 coding sequence is TGCAGTGCTAGTTCCCTTAGCGGCTCTAATGAGCAGTTCTTC.

CDR3 sequence (DNA): TGTGCCAGCAGCACCCGGAAAAGGGGACTAGGGGCCTACGAGCAGTACTTC. It codes for CASSTRKRGLGAYEQYF. The V call is TRBV7-9, the J call TRBJ2-7; 8 bases align to TRBD2. Per germline, CDR1 SEHNR and CDR2 FQNEAQ (reference sequence). The CDR3 length is 17 residues. Trimming removed 5 bases from V and 2 bases from J; junction bases left unmatched: 14.

This chain joins TRBV5-1 and TRBJ2-1; D ambiguous. V dropped 4 bases and J dropped 7 bases, with 9 bases sitting between them. This CDR3 region has 12 residues. Germline-derived CDR1 and CDR2 are SGHRS and YFSETQ. DNA of the CDR3: TGCGCCAGCAGCCCTAAAGAGAATGAGCAGTTCTTC. It translates to CASSPKENEQFF.

This clonotype was recorded many times. This chain connects TRBV18 to TRBJ2-6, with D hard to call. The CDR3 has 15 residues. V lost 1 base and J lost 4, with 8 bases in between. In germline, CDR1 is KGHSH, CDR2 LQKENI. The CDR3 DNA reads as TGTGCCAGCTCACCACTCGGATCAGGGGCCAACGTCCTGACTTTC. This translates into CASSPLGSGANVLTF.

The rearrangement joins TRBV29-1 to TRBJ2-5; 11 bases are shared with TRBD2. This CDR3 comprises 13 residues. V was pared by 7 bases and J by 3 bases, with 4 bases of the junction left unmatched. Per the germline V gene, CDR1 is SQVTM and CDR2 is ANQGSEA. The CDR3 spells CSGRLAGKETQYF. CDR3 nucleotides: TGCAGCGGCAGACTAGCGGGAAAAGAGACCCAGTACTTC.

The chain carries TRBV27 and TRBJ2-1, with 12 bases fitting TRBD2. V shed 4 bases and J 5 bases; nucleotides not matched to a gene: 6. The germline V gene encodes CDR1 MNHEY and CDR2 SMNVEV (reference sequence). The CDR3 extends over 16 amino acids. The CDR3 is CASSWTSGAPDNEQFF. CDR3 nucleotide sequence: TGTGCCAGCAGTTGGACTAGCGGGGCTCCAGACAATGAGCAGTTCTTC.

The table lists this clonotype with a few counts. The chain employs TRBV20-1 and TRBJ2-7; either TRBD1 or TRBD2 may fit D (6 bases each). The length of the CDR3 is 12 residues. Germline V lookup: CDR1 DFQATT, CDR2 SNEGSKA (reference sequence). V was clipped by 5 bases and J by 3 bases, with 11 bases between them. CDR3 in amino acids: CSAGGRGYEQYF. The CDR3 nucleotides read TGCAGTGCTGGGGGGCGCGGCTACGAGCAGTACTTC.

V gene TRBV18 combines with J gene TRBJ2-3, with D unclear. Between the trimmed V and J ends, which lost 6 bases and 0 bases, there was a span of 13 bases. Germline CDR1 is KGHSH and CDR2 is LQKENI. The CDR3 runs to 15 residues. CDR3 in DNA: TGTGCCAGCTCCCCGTCCGAACTTAGCACAGATACGCAGTATTTT. Encoded protein: CASSPSELSTDTQYF.

The chain uses TRBV20-1 and TRBJ2-3; TRBD2 matches at 7 bases. There are 15 residues in the CDR3. The germline CDR1 and CDR2 sequences are DFQATT and SNEGSKA (reference sequence). With V trimmed by 3 bases and J by 7 bases, 13 bases remained unmatched. CDR3 in amino acids: CSASSWEGLINTQYF. The CDR3 DNA sequence: TGCAGTGCTAGTTCGTGGGAGGGCCTTATTAATACGCAGTATTTT.

The chain has TRBV7-8 and TRBJ2-4, with TRBD1 identical over 8 bases. Trimming took 1 base from V and 0 from J; bases not matched to a gene: 8. The CDR3 runs 18 residues. The germline CDR1 and CDR2 sequences are SGHVS and FQNEAQ. The DNA of the CDR3 is TGTGCCAGCAGCTTAGATGTTTGGGACAGGCTAGCCAAAAACATTCAGTACTTC. Translation gives CASSLDVWDRLAKNIQYF.

The rearrangement links TRBV20-1 to TRBJ1-4, with D hard to call. Germline V gene data show CDR1 as DFQATT and CDR2 as SNEGSKA (reference sequence). V lost 6 bases to trimming and J lost 8 bases, with 10 bases between them. This CDR3 is 11 amino acids long. CDR3 in amino acids: CSADRREKLFF. The CDR3 nucleotides are TGCAGTGCAGACCGGCGGGAAAAACTGTTTTTT.

The DNA for the CDR3 is TGCGCCAGCAGCTTGGCGCAGGAAGACGAGCAGTACTTC. Translating gives CASSLAQEDEQYF. V and J are TRBV5-1 and TRBJ2-5; D gene uncertain. The J call is doubtful: the DNA matches TRBJ2-7 better. The CDR3 loop spans 13 amino acids. The germline gives CDR1 SGHRS, CDR2 YFSETQ.

V usage is TRBV10-3 and J usage is TRBJ2-1; D may be TRBD2 (5 bases). This CDR3 has 13 residues. Trimming took 4 bases from V and 7 from J, leaving 11 bases between them. Germline CDR1 and CDR2: ENHRY and SYGVKD. DNA for the CDR3: TGTGCCATCAGTGGAACTAGTGAGAATGAGCAGTTCTTC. Its protein product is CAISGTSENEQFF.

The rearrangement links TRBV5-1 to TRBJ2-4; 10 bases align to TRBD2. The DNA end is a closer match to TRBJ2-7, so the J assignment may be wrong. The CDR3 totals 14 residues. The germline CDR1 and CDR2 sequences are SGHRS and YFSETQ. CDR3 loop: CASSLLAGYYEQYF. As DNA, the CDR3 is TGCGCCAGCAGCTTACTAGCGGGGTACTACGAGCAGTACTTC.